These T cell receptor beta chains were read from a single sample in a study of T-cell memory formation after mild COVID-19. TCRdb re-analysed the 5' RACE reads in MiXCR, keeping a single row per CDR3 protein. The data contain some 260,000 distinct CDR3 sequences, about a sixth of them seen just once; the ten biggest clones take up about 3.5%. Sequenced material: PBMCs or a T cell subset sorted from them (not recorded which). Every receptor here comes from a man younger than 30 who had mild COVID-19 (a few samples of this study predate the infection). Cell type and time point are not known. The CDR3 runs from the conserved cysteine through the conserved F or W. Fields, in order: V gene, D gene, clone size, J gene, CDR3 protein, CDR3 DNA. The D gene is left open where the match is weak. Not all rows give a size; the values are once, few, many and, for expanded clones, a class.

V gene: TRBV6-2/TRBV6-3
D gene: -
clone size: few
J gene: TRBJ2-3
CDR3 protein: CASRETSADTQYF
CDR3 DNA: TGTGCCAGCAGGGAGACTAGTGCAGATACGCAGTATTTT

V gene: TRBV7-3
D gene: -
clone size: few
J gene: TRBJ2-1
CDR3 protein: CASSPTAGSSYNEQFF
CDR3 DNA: TGTGCCAGCAGCCCTACGGCGGGGAGCTCCTACAATGAGCAGTTCTTC

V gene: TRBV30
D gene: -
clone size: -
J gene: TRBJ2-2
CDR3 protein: CAWSVAATARTGELFF
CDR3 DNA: TGTGCCTGGAGTGTAGCTGCGACAGCACGCACCGGGGAGCTGTTTTTT

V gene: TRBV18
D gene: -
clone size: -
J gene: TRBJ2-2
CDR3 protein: CASSRSLTENTGELFF
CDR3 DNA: TGTGCCAGCTCACGTAGCCTGACAGAAAACACCGGGGAGCTGTTTTTT

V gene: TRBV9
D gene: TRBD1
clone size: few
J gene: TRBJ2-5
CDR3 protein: CASSPGQGFLTEAQYF
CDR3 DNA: TGTGCCAGCAGCCCGGGACAGGGGTTTCTTACCGAGGCCCAGTACTTC

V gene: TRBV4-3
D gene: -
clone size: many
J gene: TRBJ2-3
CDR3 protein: CASSQDFSGAGADTQYF
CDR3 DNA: TGCGCCAGCAGCCAAGATTTCTCAGGGGCCGGGGCAGATACGCAGTATTTT

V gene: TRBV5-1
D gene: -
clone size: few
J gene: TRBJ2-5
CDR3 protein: CASSGGERGETQYF
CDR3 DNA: TGCGCCAGCAGCGGCGGGGAGAGGGGCGAGACCCAGTACTTC

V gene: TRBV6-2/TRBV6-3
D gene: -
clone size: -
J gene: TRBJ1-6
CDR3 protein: CASSLQASPLHF
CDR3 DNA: TGTGCCAGCAGCTTGCAAGCTTCACCCCTCCACTTT

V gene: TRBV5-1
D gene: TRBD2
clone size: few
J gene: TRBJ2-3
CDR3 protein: CASSLGSGGSLDTQYF
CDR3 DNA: TGCGCCAGCAGCTTGGGTAGCGGGGGATCCTTGGATACGCAGTATTTT

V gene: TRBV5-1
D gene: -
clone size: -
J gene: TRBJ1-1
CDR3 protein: CASSGPGNTEAFF
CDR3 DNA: TGCGCCAGCAGTGGGCCGGGGAACACTGAAGCTTTCTTT

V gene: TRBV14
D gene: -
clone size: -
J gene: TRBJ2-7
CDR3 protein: CASSQHGKYEQYF
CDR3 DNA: TGTGCCAGCAGCCAACACGGGAAATACGAGCAGTACTTC

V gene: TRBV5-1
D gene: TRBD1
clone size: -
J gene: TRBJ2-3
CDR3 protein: CASSLGGGVGTDTQYF
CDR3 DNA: TGCGCCAGCAGCTTGGGAGGGGGCGTGGGCACAGATACGCAGTATTTT

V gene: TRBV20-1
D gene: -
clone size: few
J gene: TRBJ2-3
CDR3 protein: CSARFPSTDTQYF
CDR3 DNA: TGCAGTGCTAGATTCCCCAGCACAGATACGCAGTATTTT

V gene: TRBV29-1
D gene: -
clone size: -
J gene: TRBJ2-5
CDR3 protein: CSTRNSKETQYF
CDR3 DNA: TGCAGCACCCGAAACTCAAAAGAGACCCAGTACTTC

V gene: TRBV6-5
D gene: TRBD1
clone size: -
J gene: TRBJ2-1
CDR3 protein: CASSFSGTAADEQFF
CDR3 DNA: TGTGCCAGCAGTTTCTCCGGGACAGCCGCGGATGAGCAGTTCTTC

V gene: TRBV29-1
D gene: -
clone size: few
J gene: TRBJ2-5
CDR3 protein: CSVISGQETQYF
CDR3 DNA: TGCAGCGTTATTTCCGGGCAAGAGACCCAGTACTTC

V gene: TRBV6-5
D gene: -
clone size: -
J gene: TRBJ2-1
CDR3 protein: CASRGLGAMGEQFF
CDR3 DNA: TGTGCCAGCAGGGGTTTAGGAGCGATGGGGGAGCAGTTCTTC

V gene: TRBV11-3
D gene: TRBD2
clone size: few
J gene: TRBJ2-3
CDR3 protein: CASSLGTSSGGTDTQYF
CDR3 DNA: TGTGCCAGCAGCTTAGGGACGTCTAGCGGGGGGACAGATACGCAGTATTTT

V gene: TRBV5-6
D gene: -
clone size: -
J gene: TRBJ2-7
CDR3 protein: CASSRNRNPVYEQYF
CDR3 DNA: TGTGCCAGCAGCCGGAACAGGAACCCTGTCTACGAGCAGTACTTC

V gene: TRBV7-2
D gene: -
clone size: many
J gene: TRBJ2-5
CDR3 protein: CASSPRAGTETQYF
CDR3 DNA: TGTGCCAGCAGCCCACGGGCGGGGACAGAGACCCAGTACTTC

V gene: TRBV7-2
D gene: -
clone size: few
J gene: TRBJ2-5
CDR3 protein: CASSSDSVGETQYF
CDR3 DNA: TGTGCCAGCAGCTCCGACTCAGTGGGGGAGACCCAGTACTTC

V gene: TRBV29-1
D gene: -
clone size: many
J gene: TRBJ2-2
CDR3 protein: CSGRSAGELFF
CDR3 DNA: TGCAGCGGCCGGAGCGCCGGGGAGCTGTTTTTT

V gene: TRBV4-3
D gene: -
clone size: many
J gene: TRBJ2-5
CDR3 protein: CASSQDYGETQYF
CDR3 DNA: TGCGCCAGCAGCCAAGATTATGGGGAGACCCAGTACTTC

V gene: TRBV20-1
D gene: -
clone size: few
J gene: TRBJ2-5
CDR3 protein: CSATRGPETQYF
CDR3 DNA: TGCAGTGCTACCCGGGGCCCGGAGACCCAGTACTTC

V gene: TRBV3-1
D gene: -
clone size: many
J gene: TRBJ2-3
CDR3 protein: CASSQVSLRQAQGQYF
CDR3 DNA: TGTGCCAGCAGCCAAGTTTCACTTCGACAGGCCCAGGGGCAGTATTTT

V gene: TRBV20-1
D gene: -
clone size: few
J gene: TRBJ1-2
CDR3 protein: CSAIVVSNYGYTF
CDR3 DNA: TGCAGTGCTATTGTTGTTTCTAACTATGGCTACACCTTC

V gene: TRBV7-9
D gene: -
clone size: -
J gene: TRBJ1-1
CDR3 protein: CASSPSGRNTEAFF
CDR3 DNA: TGTGCCAGCAGCCCATCCGGGCGGAACACTGAAGCTTTCTTT

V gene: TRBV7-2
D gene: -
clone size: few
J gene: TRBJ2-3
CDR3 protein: CASSLGQYTDTQYF
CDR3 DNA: TGTGCCAGCAGCTTAGGCCAGTACACAGATACGCAGTATTTT

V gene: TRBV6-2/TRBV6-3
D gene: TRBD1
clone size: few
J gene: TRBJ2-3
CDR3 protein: CASSYGGQGEVDTQYF
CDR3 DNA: TGTGCCAGCAGTTACGGGGGACAGGGGGAGGTGGATACGCAGTATTTT

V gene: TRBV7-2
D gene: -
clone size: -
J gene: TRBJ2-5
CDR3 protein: CASYPGPFQETQYF
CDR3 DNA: TGTGCCAGCTACCCGGGACCCTTCCAAGAGACCCAGTACTTC

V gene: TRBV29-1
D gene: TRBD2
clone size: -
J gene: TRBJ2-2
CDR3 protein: CSVARGRGYTGELFF
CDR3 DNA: TGCAGCGTTGCGAGAGGGAGGGGTTACACCGGGGAGCTGTTTTTT

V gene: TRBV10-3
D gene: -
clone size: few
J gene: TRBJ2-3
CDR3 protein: CAIGVLGDTQYF
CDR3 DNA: TGTGCCATCGGGGTCTTGGGAGATACGCAGTATTTT

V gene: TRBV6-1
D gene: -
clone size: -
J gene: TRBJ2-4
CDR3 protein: CASSEASGENIQYF
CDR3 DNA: TGTGCCAGCAGTGAAGCGTCGGGGGAAAACATTCAGTACTTC

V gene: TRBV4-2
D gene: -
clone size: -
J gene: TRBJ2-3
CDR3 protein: CASSRGAPDTQYF
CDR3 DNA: TGTGCCAGCAGCAGAGGGGCCCCGGATACGCAGTATTTT

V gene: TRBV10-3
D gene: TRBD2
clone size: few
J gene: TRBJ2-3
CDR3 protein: CAISATSGVTDTQYF
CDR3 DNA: TGTGCCATCAGTGCGACTAGCGGGGTAACAGATACGCAGTATTTT

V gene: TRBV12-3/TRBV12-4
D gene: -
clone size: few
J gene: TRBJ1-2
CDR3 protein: CASSLTSSYGYTF
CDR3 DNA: TGTGCCAGCAGTTTAACCTCGAGCTATGGCTACACCTTC

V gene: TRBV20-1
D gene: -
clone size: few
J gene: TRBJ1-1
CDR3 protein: CSARKGGRNTEAFF
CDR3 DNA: TGCAGTGCTAGAAAGGGAGGGAGAAACACTGAAGCTTTCTTT

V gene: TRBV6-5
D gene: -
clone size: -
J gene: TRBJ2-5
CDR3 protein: CASSYGDDRETQYF
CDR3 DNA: TGTGCCAGCAGTTACGGGGACGATCGAGAGACCCAGTACTTC

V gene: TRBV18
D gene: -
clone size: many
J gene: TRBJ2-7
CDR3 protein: CASSPMRDSSYEQYF
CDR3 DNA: TGTGCCAGCTCACCGATGAGAGACAGCTCCTACGAGCAGTACTTC

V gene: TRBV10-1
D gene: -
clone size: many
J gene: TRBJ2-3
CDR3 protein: CASKGGGTDTQYF
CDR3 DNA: TGCGCCAGCAAAGGAGGGGGTACGGATACGCAGTATTTT

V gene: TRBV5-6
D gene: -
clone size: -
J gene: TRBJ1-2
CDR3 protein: CASRIRGVIGGYTF
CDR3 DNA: TGTGCCAGCCGAATACGGGGGGTCATCGGCGGCTACACCTTC

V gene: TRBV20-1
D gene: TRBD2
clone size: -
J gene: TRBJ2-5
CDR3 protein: CSAPTSGGVQETQYF
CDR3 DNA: TGCAGTGCTCCGACTAGCGGGGGAGTACAAGAGACCCAGTACTTC

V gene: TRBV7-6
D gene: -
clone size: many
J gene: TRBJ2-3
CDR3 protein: CASSLGLGVADTQYF
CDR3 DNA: TGTGCCAGCAGCTTAGGTCTGGGGGTGGCAGATACGCAGTATTTT